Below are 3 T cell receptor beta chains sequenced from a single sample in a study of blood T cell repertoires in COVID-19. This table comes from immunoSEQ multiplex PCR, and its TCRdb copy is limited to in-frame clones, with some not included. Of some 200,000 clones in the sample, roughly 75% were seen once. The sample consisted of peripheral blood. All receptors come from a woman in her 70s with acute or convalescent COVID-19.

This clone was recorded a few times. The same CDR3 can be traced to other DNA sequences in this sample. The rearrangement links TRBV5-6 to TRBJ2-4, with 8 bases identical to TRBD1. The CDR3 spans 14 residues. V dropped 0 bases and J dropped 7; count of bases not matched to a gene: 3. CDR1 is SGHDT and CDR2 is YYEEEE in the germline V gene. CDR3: CASSLVTGGNIQYF. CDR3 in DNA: TGTGCCAGCAGCTTGGTAACAGGGGGTAACATTCAGTACTTC.

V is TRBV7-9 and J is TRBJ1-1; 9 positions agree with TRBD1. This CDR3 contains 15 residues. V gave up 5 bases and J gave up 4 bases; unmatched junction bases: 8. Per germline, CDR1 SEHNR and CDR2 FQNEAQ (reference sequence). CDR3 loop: CASSPLQGAITEAFF. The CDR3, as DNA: TGTGCCAGCAGCCCGCTACAGGGGGCGATCACTGAAGCTTTCTTT.

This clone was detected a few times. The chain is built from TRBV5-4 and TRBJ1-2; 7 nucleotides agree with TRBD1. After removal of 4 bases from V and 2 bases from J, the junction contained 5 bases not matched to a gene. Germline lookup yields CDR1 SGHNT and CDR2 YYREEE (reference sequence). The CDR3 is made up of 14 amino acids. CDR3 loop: CASSPDRSNYGYTF. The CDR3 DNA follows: TGTGCCAGCAGCCCGGACAGGAGCAACTATGGCTACACCTTC.